These T cell receptor beta chains were read from a single sample in a study of PD-1 blockade in mismatch repair-deficient tumors. Only in-frame clones appear in the TCRdb table, and some are missing; sequencing was by immunoSEQ multiplex PCR. The table shows about 51,000 clones, with around four fifths occurring only once. The material sequenced was peripheral blood, taken 4 weeks after starting pembrolizumab. Every receptor here comes from an adult with mismatch repair-deficient cancer. Each CDR3 is given with its conserved first and last residue. A D gene is named only where the DNA matches it firmly. A clone size is listed for some rows: how often the clone was seen (once, few, many), or a class if it is expanded.

cdr3_length	d_call	clone_size	v_call	j_call	cdr3_nt	cdr3_aa
16	TRBD1	once	TRBV15	TRBJ1-4	TGTGCCACCAGCAGAGATAAGGACAGGGGTAATGAAAAACTGTTTTTT	CATSRDKDRGNEKLFF
12	.	once	TRBV18	TRBJ2-5	TGTGCCAGCTCACCTTTCGGAGAGACCCAGTACTTC	CASSPFGETQYF
16	TRBD1	.	TRBV7-8	TRBJ1-4	TGTGCCAGCAGCTTAGTCCGACAGGGTCTGGGGGAAAAACTGTTTTTT	CASSLVRQGLGEKLFF
15	.	.	TRBV27	TRBJ1-4	TGTGCCAGCAGTTTATCCCGGGCTGTTAATGAAAAACTGTTTTTT	CASSLSRAVNEKLFF
13	.	.	TRBV6-6	TRBJ2-1	TGTGCCAGCAGTCCCTTACAGGGTACTGAGCAGTTCTTC	CASSPLQGTEQFF
14	.	few	TRBV13	TRBJ2-7	TGTGCCAGCAGCTTAGCCAGGGGAATCTACGAGCAGTACTTC	CASSLARGIYEQYF
11	.	.	TRBV6-6	TRBJ2-7	TGTGCCAGCGGACTTTCCTACGAGCAGTACTTC	CASGLSYEQYF
15	.	.	TRBV18	TRBJ2-3	TGTGCCAGCTCCCGGGCCCGACAGGGCACAGATACGCAGTATTTT	CASSRARQGTDTQYF
16	.	.	TRBV19	TRBJ2-7	TGTGCCAGTAGTCCTCCGGGACCCTCCCCCTCCTACGAGCAGTACTTC	CASSPPGPSPSYEQYF
12	.	.	TRBV19	TRBJ1-1	TGTGCCAGTAGTCGGTTGAACACTGAAGCTTTCTTT	CASSRLNTEAFF
12	.	.	TRBV6-5	TRBJ2-1	TGTGCCAGCGCCGGGGAATTGCCCGAGCAGTTCTTC	CASAGELPEQFF
14	.	.	TRBV7-9	TRBJ2-7	TGTGCCAGCAGCTTAGCTGTAGGGACTTACGAGCAGTACTTC	CASSLAVGTYEQYF
15	TRBD2	.	TRBV6-1	TRBJ2-7	TGTGCCAGCAGTGAAGGGGCTAGCGGAACCTACGAGCAGTACTTC	CASSEGASGTYEQYF
17	.	once	TRBV9	TRBJ2-5	TGTGCCAGCAGCGTAGCTTCGGGCAACCAAGGAGGAGAGACCCAGTACTTC	CASSVASGNQGGETQYF
14	.	few	TRBV27	TRBJ1-2	TGTGCCAGCAGTTTAAAAGTCAGGCACTATGGCTACACCTTC	CASSLKVRHYGYTF
14	.	few	TRBV5-4	TRBJ2-1	TGTGCCAGCAGCTTGGAAGTTAGCGTCGATGAGCAGTTCTTC	CASSLEVSVDEQFF
17	.	.	TRBV28	TRBJ1-5	TGTGCCAGCAGCATTAACCTACAGGGAGTATATGATCAGCCCCAGCATTTT	CASSINLQGVYDQPQHF
13	TRBD2	.	TRBV5-8	TRBJ2-7	TGTGCCAGCTGCGGGAGAAGCTCCTACGAGCAGTACTTC	CASCGRSSYEQYF
19	.	.	TRBV7-9	TRBJ1-2	TGTGCCAGCAGCTTAAATTATAGGGGTTATATTGGGAGTAACTATGGCTACACCTTC	CASSLNYRGYIGSNYGYTF
14	.	once	TRBV25-1	TRBJ1-2	TGTGCCAGCAGGTCAGGACTGCGGGGCTATGGCTACACCTTC	CASRSGLRGYGYTF
12	.	.	TRBV11-2	TRBJ2-7	TGTGCCAGCAGCCGCAGCGGGTACGAGCAGTACTTC	CASSRSGYEQYF
14	.	.	TRBV4-1	TRBJ2-2	TGCGCCAGCACCACGCTTGAAGGGGCCGGGGAGCTGTTTTTT	CASTTLEGAGELFF
16	.	.	TRBV6-1	TRBJ1-5	TGTGCCAGCAGTGAAGGGACCGTAGTCGGCAATCAGCCCCAGCATTTT	CASSEGTVVGNQPQHF
15	TRBD1	.	TRBV9	TRBJ1-2	TGTGCCAGCAGCGTAGGGGACAGGGAATCGACTGGCTACACCTTC	CASSVGDRESTGYTF
14	.	once	TRBV7-8	TRBJ2-7	TGTGCCAGCAGCCTGGGGGACGGCCGCTACGAGCAGTACTTC	CASSLGDGRYEQYF
12	TRBD1	.	TRBV7-2	TRBJ2-7	TGTGCCAGCAGCATGACAGGGGTCGAGCAGTACTTC	CASSMTGVEQYF
15	TRBD1	.	TRBV5-1	TRBJ1-2	TGCGCCAGCAGCCAGGGGACAGGGAGTACCTATGGCTACACCTTC	CASSQGTGSTYGYTF
13	.	few	TRBV5-1	TRBJ1-1	TGCGCCAGCAGCTTGCAGGGTGGCACTGAAGCTTTCTTT	CASSLQGGTEAFF
12	.	once	TRBV11-3	TRBJ2-1	TGTGCCAGCAGCCCCCAAGGGGACGAGCAGTTCTTC	CASSPQGDEQFF
14	TRBD2	.	TRBV5-4	TRBJ2-1	TGTGCCAGCAGCTTGACTAGCGGTTACAATGAGCAGTTCTTC	CASSLTSGYNEQFF
16	TRBD1	.	TRBV5-1	TRBJ1-4	TGCGCCAGCAGCGAAACAGGGGGCTGGTCTAATGAAAAACTGTTTTTT	CASSETGGWSNEKLFF
14	.	few	TRBV27	TRBJ1-2	TGTGCCAGCAGGAGGGCAGGAGGATACTATGGCTACACCTTC	CASRRAGGYYGYTF
14	.	.	TRBV6-5	TRBJ1-2	TGTGCCAGCAGTTTGCAGGGTCCGGACTATGGCTACACCTTC	CASSLQGPDYGYTF
17	.	.	TRBV4-2	TRBJ1-3	TGTGCCAGCAGTCCACCACAAGGAACTGGCTCTGGAAACACCATATATTTT	CASSPPQGTGSGNTIYF
16	.	.	TRBV25-1	TRBJ1-2	TGTGCCAGCAGTGAATATAGCCAGGGCGGGTACTATGGCTACACCTTC	CASSEYSQGGYYGYTF
17	.	.	TRBV12-5	TRBJ2-1	TGTGCTAGTGGTTCGTCTAACCCCATGGACAGTTACAATGAGCAGTTCTTC	CASGSSNPMDSYNEQFF
14	.	once	TRBV6-5	TRBJ1-3	TGTGCCAGCAGAACTGGGGTCTCTGGAAACACCATATATTTT	CASRTGVSGNTIYF
15	.	.	TRBV18	TRBJ2-5	TGTGCCAGCTCACCAATCAACTCTGAGAAGGCGACCCAGTACTTC	CASSPINSEKATQYF
14	.	.	TRBV29-1	TRBJ2-1	TGCAGCGTCCGAGAACCGACTAGATACAATGAGCAGTTCTTC	CSVREPTRYNEQFF
13	.	few	TRBV19	TRBJ2-3	TGTGCCAGTAGTATCCCCAGCGCCGATACGCAGTATTTT	CASSIPSADTQYF